This T cell receptor beta chain was captured in a study of T-cell reconstitution after alpha-beta-depleted transplantation in children. Preparation of the TCRbeta library involved a method that used unique molecular identifiers. TCRdb redid the calling of the PCR reads with MiXCR, one entry per CDR3 protein. This table holds roughly 120,000 distinct CDR3 sequences, approximately 10% found once. This clonotype was seen ten or more times. The CDR3 loop spans 15 amino acids. The V gene lost 7 bases and the J gene lost 3 bases, with 19 bases spanning the gap. Germline CDR1 is DFQATT and CDR2 is SNEGSKA (reference sequence).

This TCR was sampled from a human donor who donated a stem cell graft to a child with acute lymphoblastic leukemia. This specimen consisted of PBMCs from the stem cell graft donor, obtained from the stem cell graft. The genes are TRBV20-1 and TRBJ2-4, with D possibly matching TRBD1 (6 bases). The chain's CDR3 is CSVTPTGLGKNIQYF. In DNA, the CDR3 is TGCAGTGTGACGCCGACAGGTCTCGGCAAAAACATTCAGTACTTC.